The 11 T cell receptor beta chains given below trace back to one sample, sequenced in a study of post-analysis software for immune sequencing data. These receptors lack a known antigen. Built from TCR beta cDNA, the libraries had unique molecular identifiers in them. TCRdb independently ran MiXCR on the PCR reads; one entry per CDR3 protein. The sample lists under 650,000 distinct CDR3 sequences, roughly 45% occurring once. General observations from the study: TRBV5-6, TRBV5-1 and TRBV20-1 belonged to a set of about five TRBV segments that were more frequent in patients than controls.

The specimen sequenced was blood. The receptors were sampled from a girl aged 10 to 17 with multiple sclerosis.

The chain carries TRBV7-2 and TRBJ2-3; D is ambiguous. Looked up from germline, CDR1 is SGHTA and CDR2 is FQGNSA. The CDR3 runs 14 residues. The germline V and J ends were trimmed by 5 bases and 5 bases, with 14 bases remaining between them. CDR3 amino acids: CASSQSRVGDTQYF. In DNA, the CDR3 is TGTGCCAGCAGCCAATCCCGGGTGGGAGATACGCAGTATTTT.

The chain couples TRBV9 to TRBJ2-3, with D possibly matching TRBD2 (6 bases). With 2 bases removed from V and 6 bases from J, the gap between germline ends came to 10 bases. The CDR3 contains 13 residues. Germline V gene data show CDR1 as SGDLS and CDR2 as YYNGEE. CDR3 nucleotide sequence: TGTGCCAGCAGCGTTGGAGGGTGGGATACGCAGTATTTT. Protein product: CASSVGGWDTQYF.

This clonotype was picked up one time. CDR3 sequence: CASSLTSGVQETQYF. CDR3 DNA: TGCGCCAGCAGCCTAACTAGCGGGGTACAAGAGACCCAGTACTTC. This chain joins TRBV5-1 and TRBJ2-5; 10 bases match TRBD2. CDR1 and CDR2 (germline): SGHRS, YFSETQ. The CDR3 is 15 amino acids. V was clipped by 4 bases and J by 2 bases; unmatched bases: 5.

The chain recombines TRBV7-9 with TRBJ2-5; the match to TRBD1 covers 10 bases. Germline V gives CDR1 SEHNR, CDR2 FQNEAQ (reference sequence). This CDR3 spans 16 amino acids. The V gene end was trimmed by 4 bases and the J gene end by 11 bases; junction bases not matched to a gene: 16. The CDR3 is CASSSRRTGGNNEQYF. The CDR3 DNA follows: TGTGCCAGCAGCTCCAGGAGGACAGGGGGAAACAATGAGCAGTACTTC.

This clonotype was seen repeatedly, ten times or more. V is TRBV14 and J is TRBJ2-7; 7 bases are a match to TRBD1. The germline CDR1 and CDR2 sequences are SGHDN and FVKESK. With 4 bases clipped from V and 0 bases from J, the junction kept 9 bases outside the gene matches. This CDR3 has 16 residues. The CDR3 DNA sequence: TGTGCCAGCAGCCTCAGACAGGGAAGGGACTCCTACGAGCAGTACTTC. Its protein product is CASSLRQGRDSYEQYF.

This sequence joins TRBV6-2 or TRBV6-3 and TRBJ1-1; TRBD1 matches at 11 bases. Germline V lookup: CDR1 MNHEY, CDR2 SVGEGT. Losses at the gene ends were 3 bases for V and 1 base for J; bases not matched to a gene: 4. The CDR3 has 16 amino acids. The CDR3 nucleotides read TGTGCCAGCAGTTATTGGGACAGGGGGAAGAACACTGAAGCTTTCTTT. Protein: CASSYWDRGKNTEAFF.

The J gene is TRBJ1-2, the V gene TRBV4-1; D not certain. The CDR3 has 15 residues. Per the germline V gene, CDR1 is MGHRA and CDR2 is YSYEKL. V was clipped by 0 bases and J by 0 bases, with 8 bases between them. This CDR3 is CASSQDDGTNYGYTF. The CDR3 coding sequence is TGCGCCAGCAGCCAAGACGACGGTACTAACTATGGCTACACCTTC.

The chain is built from TRBV7-8 and TRBJ2-1, with D unclear. V lost 4 bases to trimming and J lost 9 bases, with 16 bases between them. Germline CDR1 SGHVS, CDR2 FQNEAQ. The CDR3 length is 14 residues. The CDR3 here is CASSSVDEFGEQFF. CDR3 nucleotides: TGTGCCAGCAGCTCCGTCGATGAGTTCGGTGAGCAGTTCTTC.

This clonotype was found a few times. The V gene is TRBV12-3 or TRBV12-4, the J gene TRBJ2-3; D call uncertain. This CDR3 is 13 amino acids long. V was clipped by 2 bases and J by 7 bases, with 10 bases between them. The CDR3 region is CASSLSVQNTQYF. The CDR3 DNA reads TGTGCCAGCAGTTTATCGGTCCAGAATACGCAGTATTTT.

This clonotype turned up a few times. The rearrangement links TRBV11-1 to TRBJ2-5; D is undetermined. CDR1 and CDR2 from the germline V gene are SGHAT and FQDESV (reference sequence). The CDR3 is 13 amino acids. The V and J ends lost 5 bases and 1 base respectively, with 8 bases between them. CDR3 DNA sequence: TGTGCCAGCAGCCCAGTCGTCCAAGAGACCCAGTACTTC. Translation gives CASSPVVQETQYF.

This clonotype came up a few times. CDR3 bases: TGTGCTAGTGGTTTGGTCATGGCCAATGGCTACACCTTC. Translating it yields CASGLVMANGYTF. V gene TRBV12-5 combines with J gene TRBJ1-2; D gene uncertain. There are 13 residues in the CDR3. Germline V gives CDR1 LGHNT, CDR2 FRNRAP. V gave up 0 bases and J gave up 6 bases, with 8 bases separating them.